The 9 T cell receptor beta chains reported below all come from one sample, sequenced in a study of identical twins. TCRdb itself ran the 5' RACE reads through MiXCR, one entry per CDR3 protein. This table has about 720,000 distinct CDR3 sequences, 18% appearing once. These same records also appear under a second study, on T cells expressing NK-cell markers.

Sequences were obtained from PBMCs. All receptors derive from a woman younger than 35 in good health.

The chain carries TRBV7-9 and TRBJ1-4; D unclear. CDR1 is SEHNR, CDR2 FQNEAQ, per germline (reference sequence). Trimming took off 5 bases at V and 4 bases at J, with 2 bases between the two ends. The CDR3 has 11 amino acids. CDR3 in amino acids: CASSINEKLFF. In DNA, the CDR3 is TGTGCCAGCAGCATTAATGAAAAACTGTTTTTT.

This clonotype was seen a handful of times. This rearrangement joins TRBV12-3 or TRBV12-4 to TRBJ2-3, with 10 nucleotides matching TRBD2. V dropped 2 bases and J dropped 0; count of bases not matched to a gene: 5. CDR3 size: 17 residues. CDR3 bases: TGTGCCAGCAGTTTACGCCTAGCGGGGGCCAGCACAGATACGCAGTATTTT. Translation: CASSLRLAGASTDTQYF.

This clonotype was seen a handful of times. The CDR3 DNA reads TGTGCCAGCAGTGAAGCGTCCCCACCGATCCCGCCGGGCACCGGGGAGCTGTTTTTT. Protein product: CASSEASPPIPPGTGELFF. The chain recombines TRBV2 with TRBJ2-2; D is undetermined. This CDR3 comprises 19 residues. Trimming cost V 0 bases and J 4 bases, with 21 bases left between them. Germline assignment: CDR1 SNHLY and CDR2 FYNNEI. The variable domain in full, completed from reference TRBV2 and TRBJ2-2, reads EPEVTQTPSHQVTQMGQEVILRCVPISNHLYFYWYRQILGQKVEFLVSFYNNEISEKSEIFDDQFSVERPDGSNFTLKIRSTKLEDSAMYFCASSEASPPIPPGTGELFFGEGSRLTVL.

In this sample, this clonotype turned up a few times. This chain uses TRBV29-1 with TRBJ2-5; TRBD2 agrees at 15 bases. Trimming took 6 bases from V and 5 from J; bases not matched to a gene: 4. This CDR3 has 14 amino acids. Germline V gene data show CDR1 as SQVTM and CDR2 as ANQGSEA. The CDR3 sequence is CSVGGTSGRETQYF. The DNA of the CDR3 is TGCAGCGTGGGGGGGACTAGCGGGAGGGAGACCCAGTACTTC.

This clonotype was observed a few times. The V and J genes are TRBV6-5 and TRBJ1-1, with D unresolved. Germline CDR1 reads MNHEY; CDR2 reads SVGAGI. This CDR3 is built from 14 residues. V shed 1 base and J shed 0 bases, with 6 bases lying between them. CDR3 protein: CASSYFKMNTEAFF. CDR3 bases: TGTGCCAGCAGTTACTTTAAGATGAACACTGAAGCTTTCTTT.

The chain has TRBV9 and TRBJ2-7, with 10 bases matching TRBD2. After removal of 3 bases from V and 2 bases from J, the junction contained 11 bases not matched to a gene. The germline CDR1 and CDR2 sequences are SGDLS and YYNGEE. This CDR3 has 17 amino acids. CDR3 region: CASSGAPGTSETYEQYF. The CDR3 DNA is TGTGCCAGCAGCGGTGCCCCAGGGACTAGCGAAACCTACGAGCAGTACTTC.

This sequence joins TRBV3-1 and TRBJ1-1; weak D call: TRBD1 (6 bases). V was cut by 3 bases and J by 0 bases, with 17 bases left in between. Germline CDR1 reads LGHDT; CDR2 reads YNNKEL (reference sequence). The CDR3 extends over 17 amino acids. DNA for the CDR3: TGTGCCAGCAGCCACCAGGGGTGGGGACTTATGAACACTGAAGCTTTCTTT. Translated, it gives CASSHQGWGLMNTEAFF.

The chain recombines TRBV9 with TRBJ2-7; D not certain. Germline V gene sequence: CDR1 SGDLS, CDR2 YYNGEE. The CDR3 is 15 residues long. Trimming cost V 4 bases and J 6 bases, with 20 bases left between them. The CDR3 here is CASSPRTSEYAEQYF. The CDR3, as DNA: TGTGCCAGCAGCCCCCGGACGTCCGAATATGCCGAGCAGTACTTC.

The V and J genes are TRBV20-1 and TRBJ2-1; no definite D call. CDR3 length: 15 amino acids. Trimming stripped 1 base from V and 3 bases from J, with 13 bases between. The germline V gene has CDR1 DFQATT and CDR2 SNEGSKA (reference sequence). The CDR3 nucleotides are TGCAGTGCTAGAGGTCAGGAGATCGACTACAATGAGCAGTTCTTC. This encodes CSARGQEIDYNEQFF.